This TCR beta chain comes out of a study of control samples from healthy donors and cancer patients. Germline CDR1 reads DFQATT; CDR2 reads SNEGSKA (reference sequence). V lost 3 bases and J lost 5, with 13 bases in between. The CDR3 spans 13 residues. Clones were sequenced by immunoSEQ multiplex PCR, and TCRdb holds only the in-frame ones, with some missing. The data show about 89,000 clones, around nine tenths seen once. This clone appeared once. The sequenced sample consisted of blood. The chain employs TRBV20-1 and TRBJ1-1, with a possible D match to TRBD1 (5 bases). This receptor was obtained from a man under 40 in good health. CDR3 sequence (DNA): TGCAGTGCTAGTCCACATGGGGGGACTGAAGCTTTCTTT. This sequence encodes CSASPHGGTEAFF.